A single sample gave rise to the 11 T cell receptor beta chains below, sequenced in a study of blood T cells in healthy people across ages. The second PCR ran roughly 7 to 12 cycles with a sample-barcoded 5' primer and J-beta primers. TCRdb re-derived calls from the 5' RACE reads in MiXCR, one entry per CDR3 protein. The sample has hundreds of thousands of distinct CDR3 sequences, 45% to 50% seen once. Sequencing was carried out using blood. All receptors derive from a young man in good health.

The chain joins TRBV15 to TRBJ1-2, with TRBD1 matching 8 bases. This CDR3 spans 15 amino acids. From germline, CDR1 is LNHNV and CDR2 YYDKDF (reference sequence). V lost 6 bases, J lost 3 bases, and 9 bases stayed unmatched. CDR3 sequence: CATSMGTGPYYGYTF. The DNA for the CDR3 is TGTGCCACCAGTATGGGGACAGGCCCTTACTATGGCTACACCTTC. Looking up the rest from reference TRBV15 and TRBJ1-2 gives the full variable domain: DAMVIQNPRYQVTQFGKPVTLSCSQTLNHNVMYWYQQKSSQAPKLLFHYYDKDFNNEADTPDNFQSRRPNTSFCFLDIRSPGLGDTAMYLCATSMGTGPYYGYTFGSGTRLTVV.

The chain is built from TRBV28 and TRBJ1-1; D gene uncertain. Trimming stripped 4 bases from V and 5 bases from J, with 14 bases between. CDR1 is MDHEN, CDR2 SYDVKM, per germline. The CDR3 extends over 14 amino acids. The CDR3 loop reads CASSSNPGRTEAFF. CDR3 sequence (DNA): TGTGCCAGCAGTTCCAACCCCGGGAGAACTGAAGCTTTCTTT.

V and J are TRBV28 and TRBJ2-7; 10 bases match TRBD1. With 4 bases clipped from V and 3 bases from J, the junction kept 3 bases outside the gene matches. The CDR3 runs 14 residues. CDR1 is MDHEN, CDR2 SYDVKM, per germline. CDR3 amino acids: CASSSGTGVYEQYF. The CDR3 bases are TGTGCCAGCAGTTCCGGGACAGGGGTCTACGAGCAGTACTTC.

On this clonotype: Germline is not matched at one junction end, which may reflect a read error. V gene TRBV4-1 combines with J gene TRBJ2-3, with D perhaps TRBD2 (7 bases). Germline assignment: CDR1 MGHRA and CDR2 YSYEKL. The CDR3 is made up of 17 amino acids. CDR3 DNA sequence: TGCGCCAACAGCCAGGGAGGGGGGGGGCCCGGGTTCAATACGCAGTATTTT. Translating it yields CANSQGGGGPGFNTQYF.

This clonotype was counted only a few times. The rearrangement joins TRBV20-1 to TRBJ2-5, with a weak D call TRBD2 (6 bases). There are 13 residues in the CDR3. Germline V gene lookup returns CDR1 DFQATT and CDR2 SNEGSKA (reference sequence). Deletions cut 3 bases from V and 2 bases from J, with 10 bases between. The CDR3 sequence is CSASLTSQETQYF. The DNA of the CDR3 is TGCAGTGCTAGTCTGACTAGTCAAGAGACCCAGTACTTC.

CDR3 bases: TGTGCCAGCAGCGCCGCGGGAAGCTCCTACGAGCAGTACTTC. It codes for CASSAAGSSYEQYF. V and J are TRBV9 and TRBJ2-7, with D possibly TRBD2 on 6 matching bases. The germline V gene encodes CDR1 SGDLS and CDR2 YYNGEE. The V gene lost 3 bases and the J gene lost 0 bases, with 10 bases spanning the gap. The CDR3 is made up of 14 amino acids.

The chain carries TRBV4-1 and TRBJ1-1; D remains unclear. From germline, CDR1 is MGHRA and CDR2 YSYEKL. The CDR3 length is 13 residues. Trimming stripped 0 bases from V and 6 bases from J, with 8 bases between. The CDR3 is CASSQDGWAEAFF. CDR3 DNA sequence: TGCGCCAGCAGCCAAGACGGGTGGGCTGAAGCTTTCTTT.

The rearrangement joins TRBV20-1 to TRBJ2-7; possible D gene TRBD1, 6 bases. Germline V lookup: CDR1 DFQATT, CDR2 SNEGSKA (reference sequence). The V end lost 3 bases, the J end lost 0 bases, and 15 bases lay between the germline ends. The CDR3 spans 15 residues. DNA for the CDR3: TGCAGTGCTAGCCACAGGGCCAAGAGCTCCTACGAGCAGTACTTC. It yields the protein CSASHRAKSSYEQYF.

This clonotype was counted only a few times. The chain carries TRBV5-1 and TRBJ2-5; D is ambiguous. The germline V gene encodes CDR1 SGHRS and CDR2 YFSETQ. V lost 1 base, J lost 5 bases, and 9 bases lay in between. This CDR3 contains 13 residues. Here the CDR3 DNA reads TGCGCCAGCAGCTTGACTCGAAGGGAGACCCAGTACTTC. This codes for CASSLTRRETQYF. The variable domain in full, with the rest retrieved from reference TRBV5-1 and TRBJ2-5, is KAGVTQTPRYLIKTRGQQVTLSCSPISGHRSVSWYQQTPGQGLQFLFEYFSETQRNKGNFPGRFSGRQFSNSRSEMNVSTLELGDSALYLCASSLTRRETQYFGPGTRLLVL.

The chain joins TRBV5-6 to TRBJ1-2, with a weak D call TRBD1 (6 bases). The germline CDR1 and CDR2 sequences are SGHDT and YYEEEE. The CDR3 runs to 15 residues. V dropped 0 bases and J dropped 5 bases, with 14 bases sitting between them. Here the CDR3 reads CASSLGAGEGYGYTF. CDR3 in DNA: TGTGCCAGCAGCTTGGGGGCAGGGGAAGGTTATGGCTACACCTTC.

The chain recombines TRBV12-3 or TRBV12-4 with TRBJ2-5; D perhaps matches TRBD2 (5 bases). V lost 4 bases to trimming and J lost 0 bases, with 12 bases between them. This CDR3 spans 15 amino acids. CDR3 in DNA: TGTGCCAGCAGTTACCGTGGCGGGCACCAAGAGACCCAGTACTTC. As protein: CASSYRGGHQETQYF.